This entry is about one TCR beta chain. This record comes from a study of blood T cell repertoires in COVID-19. Background on the study: Acute and convalescent COVID-19 samples came from the United States, Italy and Spain. Sample material is recorded as cDNA or gDNA derived from T cells, B-cell-depleted T cells, or PBMCs.

Enrolled during active infection, Seattle patients were then followed longitudinally. This CDR3 is built from 14 residues. Germline assignment: CDR1 MNHEY and CDR2 SMNVEV (reference sequence). The V and J ends lost 6 bases and 7 bases respectively, with 16 bases between them. In the study's own analysis: Counts of nucleated cells, estimated from reference gene primer amplification, were obtained. Assay: immunoSEQ multiplex PCR; the TCRdb copy retains only in-frame clones and omits some. The D gene and trimming were derived from the DNA, and the V and J assignments and clone size from that table. The sample has 150,000 to 200,000 clones, under 90% seen once.

The origin of this receptor is an older person with COVID-19, enrolled during active disease. The specimen was peripheral blood. V and J are TRBV27 and TRBJ1-5; tentative D call: TRBD1 (5 bases). CDR3 nucleotide sequence: TGTGCCAGCAGCCCCGACAGCCGAAGGCAGCCCCAGCATTTT. Its protein is CASSPDSRRQPQHF.